Following are 4 T cell receptor beta chains from one sample sequenced in a study of blood T cells in healthy people across ages. Next came a second PCR, run for about 7 to 12 cycles, which used a sample-barcoded 5' primer along with a J-beta primer mix. MiXCR was run by TCRdb on the 5' RACE reads, yielding one entry per CDR3 protein. The sample includes about a million distinct CDR3 sequences, roughly half of them seen just once. The source material was blood. Source of these receptors: an older woman in good health.

The table lists this clonotype with a few counts. This chain joins TRBV7-2 and TRBJ1-1; D ambiguous. There are 13 residues in the CDR3. CDR1 is SGHTA and CDR2 is FQGNSA in the germline V gene. The V and J ends lost 5 bases and 8 bases respectively, with 15 bases between them. CDR3 amino acids: CASSPGGFQEAFF. The CDR3, as DNA: TGTGCCAGCAGCCCCGGAGGCTTCCAAGAAGCTTTCTTT.

In the case of this clonotype: This could be a read error, since a much larger clone is one nucleotide away. The DNA of the CDR3 is TGTGCCAGCAGCCACGGGGGTAACTATGGCTACACCTTC. Its translation is CASSHGGNYGYTF. V gene TRBV3-1 combines with J gene TRBJ1-2; weak D call: TRBD1 (5 bases). The CDR3 covers 13 residues. The V and J ends lost 3 bases and 1 base respectively, with 6 bases between them. Germline CDR1 and CDR2: LGHDT and YNNKEL (reference sequence). The full variable domain, rest sourced from reference TRBV3-1 and TRBJ1-2, is DTAVSQTPKYLVTQMGNDKSIKCEQNLGHDTMYWYKQDSKKFLKIMFSYNNKELIINETVPNRFSPKSPDKAHLNLHINSLELGDSAVYFCASSHGGNYGYTFGSGTRLTVV.

The CDR3 loop is CASSFGSSASYEQYF. CDR3 nucleotides: TGTGCCAGCAGCTTTGGGTCTAGCGCCTCCTACGAGCAGTACTTC. The chain has TRBV11-2 and TRBJ2-7, with TRBD2 as a possible D gene (6 bases). Trimming left V 3 bases short and J 0 bases short, with 12 bases between. Germline loops: CDR1 SGHAT, CDR2 FQNNGV. CDR3 length: 15 residues.

V usage is TRBV7-8 and J usage is TRBJ2-2; possibly TRBD1 or TRBD2 for D (5 bases each). V shed 5 bases and J shed 8 bases, with 21 bases lying between them. This CDR3 comprises 16 residues. Germline lookup yields CDR1 SGHVS and CDR2 FQNEAQ. CDR3 in amino acids: CASSPRGAGPGGELFF. The CDR3 DNA reads as TGTGCCAGCAGCCCTAGGGGTGCCGGACCGGGGGGGGAGCTGTTTTTT.